Below, 24 T cell receptor beta chains from the same sample are listed, as sequenced in a study of T cells in Graves' hyperthyroidism and ophthalmopathy. TCR beta CDR3 regions were amplified from RNA. During a first-round RT-PCR of the TCR CDR3, the HTBI primer set was used. TCRdb recomputed calls from the multiplex PCR reads with MiXCR, one row per CDR3 protein. The table shows about 400,000 distinct CDR3 sequences, with roughly 15% occurring only once. Sequencing input: blood. These receptors originate from a woman between 18 and 29 years old with Graves' hyperthyroidism.

There are many counts of this clonotype. J is TRBJ2-3 and V is TRBV28; TRBD1 might be the D (6 bases). CDR3 length: 17 amino acids. Trimming took 5 bases from V and 0 from J, leaving 18 bases between them. From germline, CDR1 is MDHEN and CDR2 SYDVKM. CDR3 region: CASSPWDTRTSTDTQYF. The CDR3 DNA follows: TGTGCCAGCAGTCCATGGGACACCCGCACTAGCACAGATACGCAGTATTTT.

This clonotype was found a few times. This chain links TRBV19 with TRBJ1-1; perhaps TRBD1 as D (6 bases). This CDR3 comprises 15 residues. Per germline, CDR1 LNHDA and CDR2 SQIVND (reference sequence). V was cut by 5 bases and J by 0 bases, with 13 bases left in between. CDR3 sequence: CASSGGQFMNTEAFF. In nucleotides, the CDR3 is TGTGCCAGTAGTGGAGGACAGTTCATGAACACTGAAGCTTTCTTT.

The chain has TRBV20-1 and TRBJ2-3, with TRBD2 matching 7 bases. In germline, CDR1 is DFQATT, CDR2 SNEGSKA (reference sequence). Unmatched junction bases numbered 9, after V lost 5 bases and J lost 1 base. The CDR3 has 15 residues. CDR3 amino acids: CSASWGGLGTDTQYF. As DNA, the CDR3 is TGCAGTGCTTCCTGGGGGGGACTGGGCACAGATACGCAGTATTTT.

This clonotype has a count of ten or more. The chain links TRBV20-1 to TRBJ2-3; tentatively, D is TRBD2 (6 bases). V dropped 5 bases and J dropped 10 bases, with 19 bases sitting between them. Germline-derived CDR1 and CDR2 are DFQATT and SNEGSKA (reference sequence). This CDR3 contains 13 residues. CDR3 sequence (DNA): TGCAGTGCTCCACTAGCCGAAGTCGTCGCGCAGTATTTT. Translation gives CSAPLAEVVAQYF.

This clonotype was found many times. This sequence joins TRBV29-1 and TRBJ2-7; 8 nucleotides match TRBD2. V trimming: 4 bases; J trimming: 0 bases; junction bases outside the gene matches: 5. Looked up from germline, CDR1 is SQVTM and CDR2 is ANQGSEA. The CDR3 is 14 amino acids. The CDR3 bases are TGCAGCGTTGGGGGGGGGACTAGCTCCTACGAGCAGTACTTC. The encoded protein is CSVGGGTSSYEQYF.

The chain has TRBV20-1 and TRBJ1-1, with D possibly matching TRBD1 (5 bases). Trimming left V 6 bases short and J 3 bases short, with 14 bases between. In germline, CDR1 is DFQATT, CDR2 SNEGSKA (reference sequence). The CDR3 runs to 13 residues. The CDR3 loop is CSAGGALDTEAFF. As DNA, the CDR3 is TGCAGTGCGGGAGGGGCCTTAGACACTGAAGCTTTCTTT.

Many counts were recorded for this clonotype. The J gene is TRBJ2-3, the V gene TRBV28; no definite D call. V was shortened by 6 bases and J by 2 bases, with 6 bases between the two germline ends. Germline CDR1 MDHEN, CDR2 SYDVKM. The CDR3 spans 12 residues. The CDR3 loop reads CASRISTDTQYF. The CDR3 DNA follows: TGTGCCAGCAGAATATCCACAGATACGCAGTATTTT.

This clonotype was picked up many times. The chain recombines TRBV27 with TRBJ1-1, with D unclear. Germline CDR1 and CDR2: MNHEY and SMNVEV (reference sequence). Trimming removed 8 bases at V and 0 bases at J, with 10 bases between. CDR3 length: 13 residues. The CDR3 spells CASSLSMNTEAFF. DNA for the CDR3: TGTGCCAGCTCACTATCGATGAACACTGAAGCTTTCTTT.

Many counts were recorded for this clonotype. V gene TRBV3-1 combines with J gene TRBJ2-1, with TRBD2 identical over 11 bases. The ends lost 5 bases at V and 8 bases at J; junction bases unmatched: 11. This CDR3 has 16 residues. Germline V gene sequence: CDR1 LGHDT, CDR2 YNNKEL (reference sequence). The CDR3 DNA reads as TGTGCCAGCAGCTCCCCGGGACTAGCGGTTTCGTATGAGCAGTTCTTC. Amino acids: CASSSPGLAVSYEQFF.

The sample holds many counts of this clonotype. The gene calls are TRBV29-1 and TRBJ2-5; 8 positions agree with TRBD1. Germline CDR1 reads SQVTM; CDR2 reads ANQGSEA. The CDR3 has 17 amino acids. After removal of 5 bases from V and 5 bases from J, the junction contained 19 bases not matched to a gene. As DNA, the CDR3 is TGCAGCGTTCCGAGGCAGGGGGCAGGGGTAATGTTGGAGACCCAGTACTTC. The encoded protein is CSVPRQGAGVMLETQYF.

This clonotype was counted ten times or more. In DNA form, the CDR3 reads TGTGCCAGCAGCCGGCGACAGGGGAACACAGATACGCAGTATTTT. This sequence encodes CASSRRQGNTDTQYF. The chain employs TRBV13 and TRBJ2-3; TRBD1 agrees at 8 bases. Germline CDR1 reads PRHDT; CDR2 reads FYEKMQ (reference sequence). Germline trimming cut 5 bases from V and 2 bases from J; bases unmatched to any gene: 6. The CDR3 has 15 amino acids.

The V and J genes are TRBV12-3 or TRBV12-4 and TRBJ2-2, with TRBD2 matching over 8 bases. V was pared by 10 bases and J by 4 bases, with 5 bases of the junction left unmatched. The CDR3 runs 13 residues. In nucleotides, the CDR3 is TGTGCCACCACACGGGGGGGCACCGGGGAGCTGTTTTTT. This gives the protein CATTRGGTGELFF.

This rearrangement joins TRBV7-2 to TRBJ2-7; D is perhaps TRBD2 (5 bases). With 4 bases removed from V and 2 bases from J, the gap between germline ends came to 15 bases. Per the germline V gene, CDR1 is SGHTA and CDR2 is FQGNSA. This CDR3 has 15 amino acids. The CDR3 DNA is TGTGCCAGCAGCTCTCTTAGGGAGTGGGCCTACGAGCAGTACTTC. Its protein product is CASSSLREWAYEQYF. The whole variable domain, filled in from reference TRBV7-2 and TRBJ2-7, reads GAGVSQSPSNKVTEKGKDVELRCDPISGHTALYWYRQSLGQGLEFLIYFQGNSAPDKSGLPSDRFSAERTGGSVSTLTIQRTQQEDSAVYLCASSSLREWAYEQYFGPGTRLTVT.

This clonotype was observed many times. V and J are TRBV2 and TRBJ1-2, with D unclear. The CDR3 is 14 residues long. Germline V gives CDR1 SNHLY, CDR2 FYNNEI. The V end was cut by 7 bases, the J end by 0 bases, with 12 bases between. The CDR3 reads CASMEDRANYGYTF. CDR3 bases: TGTGCCAGCATGGAGGACCGCGCTAACTATGGCTACACCTTC.

This clonotype was counted only a few times. This chain uses TRBV10-3 with TRBJ2-3; the match to TRBD2 covers 10 bases. The CDR3 runs to 13 residues. The junction had 7 bases not matched to a gene; V was cut back by 8 bases and J by 8 bases. CDR1 and CDR2 from the germline V gene are ENHRY and SYGVKD. The chain's CDR3 is CAIASGSAGTQYF. DNA for the CDR3: TGTGCCATCGCTAGCGGGAGTGCAGGTACGCAGTATTTT.

This clonotype was detected many times. This sequence may be a read error, since a much larger clone differs from it by one base. The chain joins TRBV9 to TRBJ1-1; D is unresolved. Looked up from germline, CDR1 is SGDLS and CDR2 is YYNGEE. The CDR3 is 13 residues long. V was clipped by 2 bases and J by 1 base, with 6 bases between them. The CDR3 protein is CASSVSGNTEAFF. The CDR3 nucleotides are TGTGCCAGCAGCGTGTCGGGGAACACTGAAGCTTTCTTT.

This clonotype was counted ten times or more. This rearrangement joins TRBV7-9 to TRBJ2-5; no clear D. The ends were cut back, 2 bases at V and 2 bases at J, with 9 bases in the middle. This CDR3 region has 14 residues. CDR1 and CDR2 from the germline V gene are SEHNR and FQNEAQ (reference sequence). CDR3 sequence: CASSLLGLQETQYF. As DNA, the CDR3 is TGTGCCAGCAGCTTATTAGGGTTACAAGAGACCCAGTACTTC.

This clonotype was recorded many times. The chain carries TRBV19 and TRBJ2-3, with 8 bases aligning to TRBD2. Unmatched junction bases numbered 11, after V lost 6 bases and J lost 6 bases. This CDR3 spans 15 amino acids. Germline V gene lookup returns CDR1 LNHDA and CDR2 SQIVND (reference sequence). DNA of the CDR3: TGTGCCAGTAGGCCCGCAGCGGGAGCGGGGGATACGCAGTATTTT. It is translated as CASRPAAGAGDTQYF.

This clonotype was seen at least ten times. The gene calls are TRBV11-2 and TRBJ2-2, with D perhaps being TRBD1 or TRBD2 (5 bases each). Germline V gene data show CDR1 as SGHAT and CDR2 as FQNNGV. V was trimmed by 6 bases and J by 0 bases, leaving 14 bases between them. The CDR3 extends over 16 amino acids. CDR3 amino acids: CASRSGPGTNTGELFF. The CDR3 region has the DNA TGTGCCAGCAGATCGGGGCCAGGGACGAACACCGGGGAGCTGTTTTTT.

This clonotype showed up many times. In DNA, the CDR3 is TGTGCCAGCAGCTTAGGAGGGCTCATGGGCACTGAAGCTTTCTTT. Protein: CASSLGGLMGTEAFF. The chain carries TRBV7-9 and TRBJ1-1, with D hard to call. The germline V gene encodes CDR1 SEHNR and CDR2 FQNEAQ (reference sequence). The CDR3 runs 15 residues. V was trimmed by 1 base and J by 4 bases, leaving 13 bases between them.

This clonotype was observed many times. This chain joins TRBV5-8 and TRBJ2-3, with a weak D call TRBD1 (5 bases). This CDR3 region has 15 residues. The V end was cut by 0 bases, the J end by 3 bases, with 11 bases between. Germline V gene lookup returns CDR1 SGHTS and CDR2 YDEGEE. The CDR3 DNA sequence: TGTGCCAGCAGCTTGGGACAGATTGGGACAGATACGCAGTATTTT. Translation: CASSLGQIGTDTQYF. The whole variable domain, filled in from reference TRBV5-8 and TRBJ2-3, reads EAGVTQSPTHLIKTRGQQATLRCSPISGHTSVYWYQQALGLGLQFLLWYDEGEERNRGNFPPRFSGRQFPNYSSELNVNALELEDSALYLCASSLGQIGTDTQYFGPGTRLTVL.

This clonotype was picked up many times. This chain's CDR3 is CASSLEGSSFGEQYF. The DNA for the CDR3 is TGTGCCAGCAGCTTAGAGGGGAGTTCCTTTGGCGAGCAGTACTTC. V gene TRBV11-2 combines with J gene TRBJ2-7, with D perhaps matching TRBD2 (5 bases). CDR1 is SGHAT, CDR2 FQNNGV, per germline. This CDR3 is built from 15 residues. V lost 0 bases and J lost 6, with 15 bases in between.

This clonotype was seen repeatedly, ten times or more. The J gene is TRBJ2-1, the V gene TRBV24-1; D is unresolved. V was cut by 6 bases and J by 5 bases, with 7 bases left in between. Per the germline V gene, CDR1 is KGHDR and CDR2 is SFDVKD. The CDR3 loop spans 12 amino acids. CDR3 residues: CATSLTNNEQFF. The DNA for the CDR3 is TGTGCCACCAGTCTGACGAACAATGAGCAGTTCTTC.

This clonotype was seen a few times. The V gene is TRBV29-1, the J gene TRBJ2-3, with D tentatively TRBD1 or TRBD2 (6 bases each). Germline loops: CDR1 SQVTM, CDR2 ANQGSEA. V was trimmed by 2 bases and J by 3 bases, leaving 27 bases between them. This CDR3 is 19 amino acids long. The CDR3 region has the DNA TGCAGCGTTGAAAGGAGGGAGGTTAAGGGGGTTGGGGTTACAGATACGCAGTATTTT. The encoded protein is CSVERREVKGVGVTDTQYF.